This TCR beta chain derives from a study of naive and memory T cell subsets. Whole-study findings and limits: This RNA-based method may be sensitive to activation-related transcript changes.

A UMI-containing oligonucleotide was joined by 3' ligation to the TCR cDNA template. Adult healthy volunteers gave 2.5 ml peripheral blood for whole-blood RNA. Cells were not sorted; total RNA input targeted about 1 to 1000 ng. This clonotype was observed a few times. Its antigen is not identified. CDR1 is LNHDA and CDR2 is SQIVND in the germline V gene (reference sequence). This CDR3 comprises 11 residues. V lost 6 bases to trimming and J lost 6 bases, with 6 bases between them. Ligated cDNA underwent four rounds of PCR with nested alpha and beta constant region primers and SP2. TCRdb re-called the 5' RACE reads with MiXCR, one entry per CDR3 protein. The table records tens of thousands of distinct CDR3 sequences, 8% of them present only once.

The chain has TRBV19 and TRBJ2-4; D is undetermined. The receptor comes from a female donor in good health. CDR3 protein: CASRGTNIQYF. The CDR3 nucleotides are TGTGCCAGTAGGGGAACAAACATTCAGTACTTC.